The T cell receptor (beta chain) described here comes from a study of shared clonotypes between healthy human individuals (dated by TCRdb to 2020 to 2021). In terms of the full investigation: A couple of women and a few men aged 18 to 49 years were included in the cohort. Per donor, three plates each were used for CD4 naive and CD4 memory, two for CD8 naive, and one for CD8 memory. To increase sequencing depth and limit assay-specific biases, different laboratories used diverse techniques to prepare libraries and sequence TCR repertoires. The study deeply sequenced blood TCR repertoires of about 5 healthy adults to estimate repertoire size and the extent of clonotype sharing between individuals. Leukapheresis yielded between about 0.94 and 10 billion PBMCs per donor. The research as a whole found: Estimated clonotype richness was generally larger for naive than for memory subsets. Pairwise subsampling led to the expectation that sequencing depth would affect the degree of clonotype sharing among donors. Compared with non-shared clonotypes, clonotypes shared by all four sorted-subset donors had higher generation probabilities. Only blood was sampled, and tissue TCR repertoires likely differ from those in blood. Because the study included a small number of donors, the genetic and exposure-history diversity represented was limited. Incomplete sequencing was indicated by rarefaction of sorted-subset datasets, despite the large sequencing depth. Sharing across a few donors was observed for 5% to 6.5% of naive CD4, 3% to 3.5% of naive CD8, over 2% of memory CD4, and less than 0.45% of memory CD8 clonotypes.

Using the deep immunoSEQ assay, TCR CDR3 regions were amplified from genomic DNA by multiplex PCR. For each cell subset, the extracted genomic DNA was distributed evenly across all wells of several immunoSEQ 96-well plates, and each plate served as one replicate. For sorted subsets, around 200 ng genomic DNA, equal to about 30,000 T cell genomes, was loaded into each replicate PCR. Purified libraries were quantified with a Qubit 3.0 fluorometer, sized on a Bioanalyzer 2100, and re-quantified with the KAPA Library Quantification kit. Each immunoSEQ 96-well plate was sequenced on its own single-read 150-cycle Illumina NextSeq 550 flow cell. The authors' analysis ran thus. Because only junctional sequences without quality scores were contained in the immunoSEQ output, filtering matching that applied to full-length reads could not be performed. To assign V/J genes and CDR3, sequences were annotated using PyIR, a Python wrapper for IgBLAST v1.9, with IMGT germline references. Any read was removed if the V/J assignment was weak (E-value above 1e-6), the CDR3 was missing, or the read contained stop codons, out-of-frame junctions, or ambiguous translated residues. V3J clonotypes were defined as sequences sharing the same inferred V gene, J gene, and CDR3 amino acid sequence. Percentage overlap between repertoires was computed as shared unique clonotypes divided by the size of the smaller repertoire. Richness of each repertoire was evaluated using RTK rarefaction, the Chao1 estimator, and Recon v2.1 estimates of unobserved clonotypes. OLGA was used to compute generation probabilities for all TCRbeta clonotypes that the gDNA method yielded from a handful of donors. TCRdb took this table from immuneACCESS and kept in-frame rearrangements with V and J called. Such tables lack part of the clones; where checked against another copy, unresolved V genes explain under half of the gap, and the rest is unexplained. D and trimming were read from the DNA, whereas the V and J calls and clone size are those reported in that table. The sample table records approximately 1,500,000 clones; roughly 96% of these occur just once. The ten largest clones add up to over 1% of the sample.

V is cut back by 1 base and J by 8 bases, with 10 bases in the junction unmatched. The germline V gene provides CDR1 KGHSH and CDR2 LQKENI. The CDR3, from cysteine to phenylalanine, totals 15 residues. The entry retains the CDR3 DNA only, 45 bases that are in frame from base 1. The donors were healthy, HIV-negative adults who had no recently reported acute infections or vaccinations. Every donor was a Caucasian adult residing in Nashville, Tennessee, USA. CD4+ T cells were enriched through magnetic negative selection, after which naive cells were positively selected on CD45RA and the remaining negative fraction served as the memory subset. Blood was collected by leukapheresis, and PBMCs were isolated by Ficoll-Histopaque density gradient centrifugation and then cryopreserved in liquid nitrogen vapor phase. Analytical flow cytometry was used to check the purity and quantity of each magnetically sorted T cell population. From each sorted fraction, genomic DNA was isolated and quantified by UV absorbance on a Nanodrop 2000c.

This clone was seen once. It lacks a known antigen. Base qualities are not at hand, and no much larger clone is one base apart. The sequenced sample was naive CD4+ T cells sorted from blood. The cell subset or site label, read with the paper, signifies: CD45RA+ positively selected. The chain uses TRBV18 and TRBJ1-1, with 7 junctional bases fitting TRBD1. This sequence originates from a man aged 25-45 years in good health. For the CDR3, the sequence is CASSPRDSPLREAFF. At the DNA level, the sequence is TGTGCCAGCTCACCACGGGACAGCCCTTTGCGGGAAGCTTTCTTT.